This is a list of T cell receptor beta chains from one sample in a study of CD4+ T cells in melanoma. TCRdb's copy holds only in-frame clones and misses some; the assay was immunoSEQ multiplex PCR. The sample lists around 13,000 clones, about three quarters occurring once. The sequenced sample consisted of cells from a culture (not recorded whether cultured in vitro). These receptors originate from a human donor with melanoma. Each CDR3 is given with its conserved first and last residue. Fields, in order: clone size, V gene, J gene, D gene, CDR3 DNA, CDR3 protein. A D gene is named only where the DNA matches it firmly. Rows give clone size only sometimes, using once, few, many, or a class for an expanded clone.

size: -; V: TRBV7-3; J: TRBJ1-1; D: -; DNA: TGTGCCAGCAGCTTAATTAAGGGAGCTGAAGCTTTCTTT; CDR3: CASSLIKGAEAFF
size: -; V: TRBV6-5; J: TRBJ2-3; D: -; DNA: TGTGCCAGCAGTACCGCGGGGAGCACAGATACGCAGTATTTT; CDR3: CASSTAGSTDTQYF
size: few; V: TRBV7-9; J: TRBJ1-1; D: -; DNA: TGTGCCAGCAGCCAAGGGGGGGGATGGAACACTGAAGCTTTCTTT; CDR3: CASSQGGGWNTEAFF
size: -; V: TRBV18; J: TRBJ1-6; D: TRBD1; DNA: TGTGCCAGCTCACGGGACAGTGGAGATTCACCCCTCCACTTT; CDR3: CASSRDSGDSPLHF
size: -; V: TRBV5-4; J: TRBJ2-7; D: -; DNA: TGTGCCAGCAGCTTAACAGGGAACTACTACGAGCAGTACTTC; CDR3: CASSLTGNYYEQYF
size: -; V: TRBV11-3; J: TRBJ2-3; D: TRBD2; DNA: TGTGCCAGCAGCCCGACTAGCGGGGGGGGCACAGATACGCAGTATTTT; CDR3: CASSPTSGGGTDTQYF
size: -; V: TRBV5-6; J: TRBJ1-1; D: TRBD1; DNA: TGTGCCAGCGCTCGTGGTAGACAGGGAGGGACTGAAGCTTTCTTT; CDR3: CASARGRQGGTEAFF
size: -; V: TRBV5-4; J: TRBJ1-2; D: -; DNA: TGTGCCAGCAGCCCGGACCGGACGAACTATGGCTACACCTTC; CDR3: CASSPDRTNYGYTF
size: -; V: TRBV6-5; J: TRBJ2-2; D: -; DNA: TGTGCCAGCAGTTGGGAGACAGGGAACACCGGGGAGCTGTTTTTT; CDR3: CASSWETGNTGELFF
size: -; V: TRBV11-1; J: TRBJ1-2; D: TRBD1; DNA: TGTGCCAGCAGCTCGGGACAGGGGATCCTTGGCTACACCTTC; CDR3: CASSSGQGILGYTF
size: few; V: TRBV30; J: TRBJ2-1; D: -; DNA: TGTGCCTGGAATAAAGGGTACAATGAGCAGTTCTTC; CDR3: CAWNKGYNEQFF
size: -; V: TRBV18; J: TRBJ1-1; D: -; DNA: TGTGCCAGCTCACCACCCGGACGTATGACTGAAGCTTTCTTT; CDR3: CASSPPGRMTEAFF
size: once; V: TRBV30; J: TRBJ1-1; D: -; DNA: TGTGCCTGGAGTCTTCTCGGAGCTGAAGCTTTCTTT; CDR3: CAWSLLGAEAFF
size: -; V: TRBV30; J: TRBJ1-1; D: -; DNA: TGTGCCTGGAGCCGCGGGCAGGGAAGAAACACTGAAGCTTTCTTT; CDR3: CAWSRGQGRNTEAFF
size: -; V: TRBV20-1; J: TRBJ2-3; D: -; DNA: TGCAGTGCTAGAGATCGGGATACGCAGTATTTT; CDR3: CSARDRDTQYF
size: once; V: TRBV6-5; J: TRBJ1-3; D: -; DNA: TGTGCCAGAGAATGGTGGGAAGAATCTGGAAACACCATATATTTT; CDR3: CAREWWEESGNTIYF
size: few; V: TRBV6-1; J: TRBJ1-6; D: -; DNA: TGTGCCAGCGGCTTGCTTAATTCACCCCTCCACTTT; CDR3: CASGLLNSPLHF
size: once; V: TRBV6-5; J: TRBJ1-6; D: TRBD1; DNA: TGTGCCAGCAGCCGGGGACAGGACTCGACACCCCTCCACTTT; CDR3: CASSRGQDSTPLHF
size: few; V: TRBV2; J: TRBJ1-2; D: -; DNA: TGTGCCAGCAGTAGGGGGGCTAACTATGGCTACACCTTC; CDR3: CASSRGANYGYTF
size: -; V: TRBV7-2; J: TRBJ2-2; D: TRBD2; DNA: TGTGCCAGCAGCTTAGGGACTAGTATCAGGGAGCTGTTTTTT; CDR3: CASSLGTSIRELFF
size: few; V: TRBV18; J: TRBJ2-7; D: -; DNA: TGTGCCAGCTCACCATTGAGTGGCAGTGCCTCCTACGAGCAGTACTTC; CDR3: CASSPLSGSASYEQYF
size: -; V: TRBV7-9; J: TRBJ1-6; D: -; DNA: TGTGCCAGCAGCTCGGACTCCAGTTATTCACCCCTCCACTTT; CDR3: CASSSDSSYSPLHF
size: few; V: TRBV19; J: TRBJ1-3; D: -; DNA: TGTGCCAGTACCATGATTGCTTATTCTGGAAACACCATATATTTT; CDR3: CASTMIAYSGNTIYF
size: few; V: TRBV14; J: TRBJ1-4; D: TRBD1; DNA: TGTGCCAGCAGCCGGAACAGGGGCAGTGAAAAACTGTTTTTT; CDR3: CASSRNRGSEKLFF
size: -; V: TRBV27; J: TRBJ2-6; D: -; DNA: TGTGCCAGCAGTCCGTTCCTGGGGACATCCTCCACTGGGGCCAACGTCCTGACTTTC; CDR3: CASSPFLGTSSTGANVLTF
size: -; V: TRBV5-1; J: TRBJ2-3; D: TRBD1; DNA: TGCGCCAGCAGCTCAAGTTCGGGACAGGGACAAGATACGCAGTATTTT; CDR3: CASSSSSGQGQDTQYF
size: -; V: TRBV5-1; J: TRBJ2-1; D: TRBD2; DNA: TGCGCCAGCAGTCCGTCCGGGGGGGGCCCCTACAATGAGCAGTTCTTC; CDR3: CASSPSGGGPYNEQFF
size: -; V: TRBV10-2; J: TRBJ1-1; D: TRBD1; DNA: TGCGCCAGCAGCAGACAGGGGGCTGGGACTGAAGCTTTCTTT; CDR3: CASSRQGAGTEAFF
size: few; V: TRBV7-6; J: TRBJ2-6; D: -; DNA: TGTGCCAGCAGCTTAGTTGGCTCTGGGGCCAACGTCCTGACTTTC; CDR3: CASSLVGSGANVLTF
size: -; V: TRBV25-1; J: TRBJ2-2; D: -; DNA: TGTGCCAGCAGTGAATCCATGGGGTTCGGTGGCGCCGGGGAGCTGTTTTTT; CDR3: CASSESMGFGGAGELFF
size: few; V: TRBV6-4; J: TRBJ1-1; D: -; DNA: TGTGCCAGCAGTTCTAATTGGAACACTGAAGCTTTCTTT; CDR3: CASSSNWNTEAFF